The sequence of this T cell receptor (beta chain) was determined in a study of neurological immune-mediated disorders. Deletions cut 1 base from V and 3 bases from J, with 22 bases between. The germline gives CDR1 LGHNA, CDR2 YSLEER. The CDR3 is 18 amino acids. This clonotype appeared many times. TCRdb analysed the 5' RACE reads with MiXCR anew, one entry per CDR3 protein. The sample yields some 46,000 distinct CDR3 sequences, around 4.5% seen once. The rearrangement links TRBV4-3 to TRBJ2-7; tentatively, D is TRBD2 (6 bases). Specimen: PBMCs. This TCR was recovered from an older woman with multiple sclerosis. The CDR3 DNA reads TGCGCCAGCAGCCAAGCCCTCTGGTGGACCGGGGGTCACTACGAGCAGTACTTC. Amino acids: CASSQALWWTGGHYEQYF.